Shown below are 14 T cell receptor beta chains from a single sample sequenced in a study of spatial heterogeneity in lung cancer. General study findings and limits: Counts of expanded intratumoral alpha and beta TCRs tracked tumor mutation counts.

These receptors' antigens are unknown. Time point of the sample: sample taken at primary tumor resection. TCRdb processed the 5' RACE reads anew with MiXCR; each CDR3 protein has one entry. Of around 8,700 distinct CDR3 sequences detected, about 6% appear once; the ten largest clones hold over 20%. The sequences come from lung tumor tissue, collected at surgery. The receptors originated from a female donor with early-stage non-small cell lung cancer.

The chain carries TRBV6-5 and TRBJ1-1; D is undetermined. V gave up 3 bases and J gave up 1 base, with 12 bases separating them. CDR1 and CDR2 from the germline V gene are MNHEY and SVGAGI. The CDR3 totals 15 residues. For the CDR3, the DNA is TGTGCCAGCAGTTATATGGGTCGGAGGAACACTGAAGCTTTCTTT. It encodes CASSYMGRRNTEAFF.

This clonotype has at least ten counts. The J gene is TRBJ1-3, the V gene TRBV29-1, with no clear D. The germline gives CDR1 SQVTM, CDR2 ANQGSEA. V lost 4 bases to trimming and J lost 0 bases, with 7 bases between them. CDR3 size: 13 residues. The chain's CDR3 is CSVAPTSGNTIYF. The CDR3 DNA sequence: TGCAGCGTTGCGCCCACCTCTGGAAACACCATATATTTT.

This clonotype was seen repeatedly, ten times or more. The CDR3 DNA sequence: TGCAGTGCTACCAGACAGAACTCCTACGAGCAGTACTTC. It encodes CSATRQNSYEQYF. The V call is TRBV20-1, the J call TRBJ2-7, with a weak D call TRBD1 (5 bases). The CDR3 sequence is 13 residues long. V lost 4 bases to trimming and J lost 0 bases, with 10 bases between them. Germline loops: CDR1 DFQATT, CDR2 SNEGSKA (reference sequence).

With respect to this clonotype: Being one base from a much bigger clone, this may be a read error. This rearrangement joins TRBV10-3 to TRBJ2-7; D not certain. The CDR3 is 14 amino acids. With 4 bases removed from V and 3 bases from J, the gap between germline ends came to 13 bases. Per the germline V gene, CDR1 is ENHRY and CDR2 is SYGVKD. The CDR3 is CAISASTCNYEQYF. The CDR3 DNA sequence: TGTGCCATCAGTGCGAGCACATGCAACTACGAGCAGTACTTC.

This clonotype was seen repeatedly, ten times or more. This chain joins TRBV20-1 and TRBJ1-1; no clear D. The CDR3 has 13 residues. The germline V and J ends were trimmed by 1 base and 0 bases, with 6 bases remaining between them. The germline CDR1 and CDR2 sequences are DFQATT and SNEGSKA (reference sequence). This chain's CDR3 is CSARVRLNTEAFF. In DNA, the CDR3 is TGCAGTGCTAGAGTCAGGCTGAACACTGAAGCTTTCTTT.

About this clonotype: A much larger clonotype is one base distant, so this may be a read error. The chain employs TRBV5-1 and TRBJ2-3; D may be TRBD2 (6 bases). Germline loops: CDR1 SGHRS, CDR2 YFSETQ. This CDR3 region has 14 residues. V gave up 5 bases and J gave up 3 bases, with 13 bases separating them. This CDR3 reads CASRRREGTDTQYF. CDR3 nucleotide sequence: TGCGCCAGCAGAAGGCGGGAAGGAACAGATACGCAGTATTTT.

The table lists this clonotype with a few counts. The chain recombines TRBV5-1 with TRBJ2-7; D might be TRBD1 (5 bases). V lost 1 base and J lost 0, with 11 bases in between. The CDR3 totals 15 residues. Per germline, CDR1 SGHRS and CDR2 YFSETQ. CDR3 in DNA: TGCGCCAGCAGCTTGTACAGGCCGAGCTCCTACGAGCAGTACTTC. This gives the protein CASSLYRPSSYEQYF.

Sample share makes this clonotype medium-sized. The chain links TRBV27 to TRBJ1-2; 8 nucleotides match TRBD1. The CDR3 is made up of 14 amino acids. V trimming: 5 bases; J trimming: 4 bases; junction bases outside the gene matches: 6. The germline CDR1 and CDR2 sequences are MNHEY and SMNVEV (reference sequence). Here the CDR3 DNA reads TGTGCCAGCAGTGCCTACAGGGGGGGCTATGGCTACACCTTC. It encodes CASSAYRGGYGYTF.

This clonotype was seen only a few times. The chain uses TRBV27 and TRBJ1-2; 7 bases map to TRBD1. The CDR3 totals 14 residues. Germline V gene lookup returns CDR1 MNHEY and CDR2 SMNVEV (reference sequence). With 2 bases clipped from V and 4 bases from J, the junction kept 4 bases outside the gene matches. CDR3 in DNA: TGTGCCAGCAGTTTAACAGGGGTTCCCTATGGCTACACCTTC. Its protein product is CASSLTGVPYGYTF.

This clonotype has ten or more counts. V and J are TRBV7-3 and TRBJ2-1, with D perhaps being TRBD1 or TRBD2 (6 bases each). Germline V lookup: CDR1 SGHTA, CDR2 FQGTGA. Trimming left V 1 base short and J 7 bases short, with 14 bases between. The CDR3 totals 15 residues. The CDR3 DNA reads as TGTGCCAGCAGCTTAAGACCAGGGGACTTAAATGAGCAGTTCTTC. This sequence encodes CASSLRPGDLNEQFF. Full variable domain (missing parts from reference TRBV7-3 and TRBJ2-1): GAGVSQTPSNKVTEKGKYVELRCDPISGHTALYWYRQSLGQGPEFLIYFQGTGAADDSGLPNDRFFAVRPEGSVSTLKIQRTERGDSAVYLCASSLRPGDLNEQFFGPGTRLTVL.

This clonotype occurred many times. The chain has TRBV4-2 and TRBJ2-5; 9 bases align to TRBD1. CDR3 length: 14 amino acids. Germline trimming cut 3 bases from V and 5 bases from J; bases unmatched to any gene: 4. Germline V CDR1 and CDR2: LGHNA, YNFKEQ. The CDR3 loop is CASSHGQGMETQYF. CDR3 DNA: TGTGCCAGCAGCCACGGACAGGGGATGGAGACCCAGTACTTC.

The chain links TRBV6-1 to TRBJ1-6, with D perhaps matching TRBD1 (5 bases). The V gene's germline CDR1 is MNHNS and CDR2 SASEGT. The CDR3 runs 14 residues. The germline V and J ends were trimmed by 6 bases and 5 bases, with 11 bases remaining between them. The CDR3 DNA is TGTGCCAGCAGCCTAGGGGTAGATAATTCACCCCTCCACTTT. As protein: CASSLGVDNSPLHF.

In this sample, this clonotype turned up many times. This sequence joins TRBV6-2 or TRBV6-3 and TRBJ1-1; D is unresolved. V was trimmed by 4 bases and J by 5 bases, leaving 11 bases between them. CDR1 and CDR2 (germline): MNHEY, SVGEGT. The CDR3 consists of 13 residues. The CDR3 here is CASSFSYSTEAFF. CDR3 nucleotide sequence: TGTGCCAGCAGTTTCTCCTACAGTACTGAAGCTTTCTTT.

V gene TRBV5-1 combines with J gene TRBJ2-2, with D unresolved. CDR1 SGHRS and CDR2 YFSETQ come from the germline V gene. This CDR3 region has 15 residues. Trimming cost V 1 base and J 3 bases, with 10 bases left between them. In DNA, the CDR3 is TGCGCCAGCAGCTTGAGAACAACCGACACCGGGGAGCTGTTTTTT. This gives the protein CASSLRTTDTGELFF.